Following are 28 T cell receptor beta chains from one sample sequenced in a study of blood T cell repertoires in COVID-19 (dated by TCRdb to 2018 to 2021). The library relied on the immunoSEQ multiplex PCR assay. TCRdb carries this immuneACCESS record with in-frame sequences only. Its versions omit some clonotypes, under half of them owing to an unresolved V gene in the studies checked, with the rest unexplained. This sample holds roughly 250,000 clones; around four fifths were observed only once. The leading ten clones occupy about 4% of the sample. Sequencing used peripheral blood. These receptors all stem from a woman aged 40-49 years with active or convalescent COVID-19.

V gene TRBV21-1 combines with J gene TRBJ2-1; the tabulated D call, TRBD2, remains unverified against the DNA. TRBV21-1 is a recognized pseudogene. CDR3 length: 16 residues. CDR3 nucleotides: TGTGCCAGCAGCAAATTTCGAGCGGGGGGCGAGTTTGAGCAGTTCTTC. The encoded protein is CASSKFRAGGEFEQFF.

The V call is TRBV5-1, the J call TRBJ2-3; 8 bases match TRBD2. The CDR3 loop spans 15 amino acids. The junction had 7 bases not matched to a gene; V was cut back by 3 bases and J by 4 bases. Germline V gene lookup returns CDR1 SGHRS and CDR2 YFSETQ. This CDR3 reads CASSSGGTSSDTQYF. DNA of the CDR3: TGCGCCAGCAGCTCGGGGGGGACTAGTTCAGATACGCAGTATTTT.

The DNA for the CDR3 is TGCGCCAGCAGCTTGGTCGTGGGACAGGGGGTCGACACTGAAGCTTTCTTT. Protein: CASSLVVGQGVDTEAFF. This rearrangement joins TRBV5-1 to TRBJ1-1, with 11 bases lining up with TRBD1. The ends lost 0 bases at V and 3 bases at J; junction bases unmatched: 7. Germline CDR1 reads SGHRS; CDR2 reads YFSETQ. CDR3 length: 17 amino acids.

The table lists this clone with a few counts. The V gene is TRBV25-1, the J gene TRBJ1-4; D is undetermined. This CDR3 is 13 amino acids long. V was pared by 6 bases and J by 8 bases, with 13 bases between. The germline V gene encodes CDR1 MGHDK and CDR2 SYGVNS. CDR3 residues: CASSKAEREKLFF. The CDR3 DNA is TGTGCCAGCAGCAAGGCGGAGAGGGAAAAACTGTTTTTT.

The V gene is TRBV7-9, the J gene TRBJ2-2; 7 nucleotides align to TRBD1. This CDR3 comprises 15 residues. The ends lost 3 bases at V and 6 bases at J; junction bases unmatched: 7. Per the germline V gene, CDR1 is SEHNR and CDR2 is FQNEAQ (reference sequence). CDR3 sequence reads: CASSLADRVPGELFF. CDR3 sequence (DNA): TGTGCCAGCAGCTTGGCAGACAGGGTTCCCGGGGAGCTGTTTTTT.

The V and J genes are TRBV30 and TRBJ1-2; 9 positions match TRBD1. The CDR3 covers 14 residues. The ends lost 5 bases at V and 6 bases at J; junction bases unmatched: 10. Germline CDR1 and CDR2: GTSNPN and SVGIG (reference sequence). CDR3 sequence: CAWYTGTGLDGYTF. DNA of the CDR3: TGTGCCTGGTATACCGGGACAGGGTTGGATGGCTACACCTTC.

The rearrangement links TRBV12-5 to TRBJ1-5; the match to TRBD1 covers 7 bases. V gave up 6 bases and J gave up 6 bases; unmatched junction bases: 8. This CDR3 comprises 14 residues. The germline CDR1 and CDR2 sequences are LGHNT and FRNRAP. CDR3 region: CASGGQRRRQPQHF. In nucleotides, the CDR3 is TGTGCTAGTGGGGGACAGCGGAGGCGTCAGCCCCAGCATTTT. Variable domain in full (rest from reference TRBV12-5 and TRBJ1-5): DARVTQTPRHKVTEMGQEVTMRCQPILGHNTVFWYRQTMMQGLELLAYFRNRAPLDDSGMPKDRFSAEMPDATLATLKIQPSEPRDSAVYFCASGGQRRRQPQHFGDGTRLSIL.

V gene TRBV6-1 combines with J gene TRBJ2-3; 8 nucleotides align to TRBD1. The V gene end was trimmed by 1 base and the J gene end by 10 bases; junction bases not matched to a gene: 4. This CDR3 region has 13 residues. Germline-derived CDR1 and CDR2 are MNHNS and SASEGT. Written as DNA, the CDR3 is TGTGCCAGCAGTGAAGAGGGACAGGTTTCGCAGTATTTT. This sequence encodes CASSEEGQVSQYF.

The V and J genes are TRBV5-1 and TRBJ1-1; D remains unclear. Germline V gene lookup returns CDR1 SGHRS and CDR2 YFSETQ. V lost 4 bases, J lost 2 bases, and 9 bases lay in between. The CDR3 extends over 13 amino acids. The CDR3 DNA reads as TGCGCCAGCAGCGAGGCGGATAACACTGAAGCTTTCTTT. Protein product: CASSEADNTEAFF.

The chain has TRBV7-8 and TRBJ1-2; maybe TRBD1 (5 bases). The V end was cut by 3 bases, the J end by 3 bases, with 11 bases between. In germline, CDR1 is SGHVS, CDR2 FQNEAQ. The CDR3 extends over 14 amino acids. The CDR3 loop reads CASSLGGSDYGYTF. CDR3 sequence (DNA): TGTGCCAGCAGCTTGGGGGGGTCAGACTATGGCTACACCTTC.

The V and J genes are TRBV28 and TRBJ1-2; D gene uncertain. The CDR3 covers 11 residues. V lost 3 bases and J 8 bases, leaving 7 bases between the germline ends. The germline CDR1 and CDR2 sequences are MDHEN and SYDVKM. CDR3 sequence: CASSFSGGYTF. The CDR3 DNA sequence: TGTGCCAGCAGTTTCAGTGGCGGCTACACCTTC.

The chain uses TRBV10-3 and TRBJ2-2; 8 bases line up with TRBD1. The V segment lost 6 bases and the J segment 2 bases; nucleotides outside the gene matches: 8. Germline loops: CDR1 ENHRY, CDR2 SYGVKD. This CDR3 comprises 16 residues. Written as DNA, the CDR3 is TGTGCCATCAGCCGCGGACAGGGTAGTAACACCGGGGAGCTGTTTTTT. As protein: CAISRGQGSNTGELFF.

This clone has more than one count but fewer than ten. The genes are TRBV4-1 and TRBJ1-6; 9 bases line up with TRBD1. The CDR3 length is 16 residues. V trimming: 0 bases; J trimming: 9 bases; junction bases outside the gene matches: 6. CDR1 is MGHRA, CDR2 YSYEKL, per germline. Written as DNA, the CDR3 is TGCGCCAGCAGCCAAGAACCCGACAGGGGGTTTTCACCCCTCCACTTT. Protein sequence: CASSQEPDRGFSPLHF.

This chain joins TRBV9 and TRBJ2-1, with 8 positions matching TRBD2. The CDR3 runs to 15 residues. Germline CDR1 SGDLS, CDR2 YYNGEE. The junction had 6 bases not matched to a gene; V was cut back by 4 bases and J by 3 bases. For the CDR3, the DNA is TGTGCCAGCAGCTTGACTAGCGACTTCTACAATGAGCAGTTCTTC. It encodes CASSLTSDFYNEQFF.

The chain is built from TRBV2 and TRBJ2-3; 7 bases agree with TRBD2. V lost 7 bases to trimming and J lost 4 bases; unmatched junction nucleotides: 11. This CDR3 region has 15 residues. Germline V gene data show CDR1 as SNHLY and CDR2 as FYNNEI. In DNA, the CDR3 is TGTGCCAGCAAAGTAGGAGTGGGGAGGGCAGATACGCAGTATTTT. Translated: CASKVGVGRADTQYF.

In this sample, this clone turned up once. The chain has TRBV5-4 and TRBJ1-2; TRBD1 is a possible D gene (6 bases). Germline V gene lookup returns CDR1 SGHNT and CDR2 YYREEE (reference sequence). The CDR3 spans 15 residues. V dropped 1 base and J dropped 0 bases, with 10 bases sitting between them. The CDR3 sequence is CASSLRTATNYGYTF. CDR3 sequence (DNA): TGTGCCAGCAGCTTGCGGACAGCCACTAACTATGGCTACACCTTC.

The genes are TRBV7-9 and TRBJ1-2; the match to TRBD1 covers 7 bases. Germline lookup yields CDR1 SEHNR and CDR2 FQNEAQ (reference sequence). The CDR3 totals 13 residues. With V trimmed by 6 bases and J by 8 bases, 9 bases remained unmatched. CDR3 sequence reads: CASSRQGREGYTF. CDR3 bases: TGTGCCAGCAGTCGACAGGGAAGGGAGGGCTACACCTTC.

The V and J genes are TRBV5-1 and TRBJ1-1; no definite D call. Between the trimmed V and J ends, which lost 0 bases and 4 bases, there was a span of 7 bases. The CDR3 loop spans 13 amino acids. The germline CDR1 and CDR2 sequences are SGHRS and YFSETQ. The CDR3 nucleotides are TGCGCCAGCAGCTTGGACGAGGGCACTGAAGCTTTCTTT. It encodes CASSLDEGTEAFF.

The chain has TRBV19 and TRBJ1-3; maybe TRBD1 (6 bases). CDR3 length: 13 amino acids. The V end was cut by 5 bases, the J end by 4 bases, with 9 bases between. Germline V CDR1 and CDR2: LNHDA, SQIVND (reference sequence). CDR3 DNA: TGTGCCAGTAGTGAGACAGGCGGAAACACCATATATTTT. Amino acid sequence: CASSETGGNTIYF.

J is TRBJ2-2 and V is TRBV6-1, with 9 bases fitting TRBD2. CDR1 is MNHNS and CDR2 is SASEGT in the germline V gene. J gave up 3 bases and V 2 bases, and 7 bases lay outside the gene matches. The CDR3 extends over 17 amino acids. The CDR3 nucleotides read TGTGCCAGCAGTGAAAAGCGGGGGGCCGCGGACACCGGGGAGCTGTTTTTT. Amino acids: CASSEKRGAADTGELFF.

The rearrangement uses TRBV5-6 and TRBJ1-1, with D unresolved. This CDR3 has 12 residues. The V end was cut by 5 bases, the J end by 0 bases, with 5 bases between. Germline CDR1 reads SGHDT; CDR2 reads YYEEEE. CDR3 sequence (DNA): TGTGCCAGCAGGGCAGTGAACACTGAAGCTTTCTTT. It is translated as CASRAVNTEAFF.

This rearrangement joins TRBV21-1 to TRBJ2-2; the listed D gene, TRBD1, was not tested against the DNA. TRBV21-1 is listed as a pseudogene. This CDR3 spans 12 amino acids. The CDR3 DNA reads TGTGCCAGCAGCAAACAGGTCGGGGAGCTGTTTTTT. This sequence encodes CASSKQVGELFF.

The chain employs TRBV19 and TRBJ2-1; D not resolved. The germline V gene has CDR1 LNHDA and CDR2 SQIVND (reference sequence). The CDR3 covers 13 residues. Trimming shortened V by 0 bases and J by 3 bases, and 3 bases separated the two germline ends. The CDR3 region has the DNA TGTGCCAGTAGTATAGACAACTACAATGAGCAGTTCTTC. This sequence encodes CASSIDNYNEQFF.

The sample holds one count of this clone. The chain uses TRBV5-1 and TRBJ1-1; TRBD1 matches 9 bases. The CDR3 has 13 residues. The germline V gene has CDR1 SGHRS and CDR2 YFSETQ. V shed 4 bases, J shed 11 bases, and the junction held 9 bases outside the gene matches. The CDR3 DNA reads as TGCGCCAGCAGCGAAGGACAGGGGAGTGGGGCTTTCTTT. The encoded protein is CASSEGQGSGAFF.

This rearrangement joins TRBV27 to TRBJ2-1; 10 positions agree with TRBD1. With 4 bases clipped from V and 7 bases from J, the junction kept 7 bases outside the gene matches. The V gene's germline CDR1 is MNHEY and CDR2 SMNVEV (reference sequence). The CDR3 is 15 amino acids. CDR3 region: CASSSPGQGRNEQFF. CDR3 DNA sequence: TGTGCCAGCAGTTCCCCGGGACAGGGGAGGAATGAGCAGTTCTTC.

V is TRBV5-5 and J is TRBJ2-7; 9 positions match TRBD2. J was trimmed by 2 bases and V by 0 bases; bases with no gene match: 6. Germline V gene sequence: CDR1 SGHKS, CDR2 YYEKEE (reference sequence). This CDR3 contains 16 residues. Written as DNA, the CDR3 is TGTGCCAGCAGCTTGGTGTGGCGGGGGGGAGCCTACGAGCAGTACGTC. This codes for CASSLVWRGGAYEQYV.

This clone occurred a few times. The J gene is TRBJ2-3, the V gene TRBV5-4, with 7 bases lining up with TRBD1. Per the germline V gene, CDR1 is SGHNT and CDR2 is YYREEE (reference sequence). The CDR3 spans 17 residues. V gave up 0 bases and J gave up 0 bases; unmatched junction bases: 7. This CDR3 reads CASSLDLADRSTDTQYF. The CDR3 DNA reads TGTGCCAGCAGCTTGGACCTCGCGGACAGGAGCACAGATACGCAGTATTTT.

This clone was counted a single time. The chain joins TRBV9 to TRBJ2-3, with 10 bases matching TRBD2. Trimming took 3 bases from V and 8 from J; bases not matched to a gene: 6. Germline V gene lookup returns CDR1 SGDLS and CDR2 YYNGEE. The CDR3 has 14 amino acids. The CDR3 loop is CASSAPLAGITQYF. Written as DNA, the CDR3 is TGTGCCAGCAGCGCCCCACTAGCGGGGATTACGCAGTATTTT.